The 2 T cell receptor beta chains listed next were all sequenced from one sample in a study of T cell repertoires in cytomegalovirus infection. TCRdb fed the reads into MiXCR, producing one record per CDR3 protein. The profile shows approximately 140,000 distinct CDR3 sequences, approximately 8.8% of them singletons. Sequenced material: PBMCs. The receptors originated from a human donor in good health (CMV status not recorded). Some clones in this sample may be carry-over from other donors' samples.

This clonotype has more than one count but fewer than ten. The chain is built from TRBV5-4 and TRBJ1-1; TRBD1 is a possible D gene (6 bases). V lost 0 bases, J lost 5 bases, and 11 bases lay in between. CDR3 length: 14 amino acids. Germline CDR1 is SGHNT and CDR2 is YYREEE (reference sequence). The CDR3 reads CASSLDTGSTEAFF. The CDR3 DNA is TGTGCCAGCAGCTTGGATACAGGGAGTACTGAAGCTTTCTTT.

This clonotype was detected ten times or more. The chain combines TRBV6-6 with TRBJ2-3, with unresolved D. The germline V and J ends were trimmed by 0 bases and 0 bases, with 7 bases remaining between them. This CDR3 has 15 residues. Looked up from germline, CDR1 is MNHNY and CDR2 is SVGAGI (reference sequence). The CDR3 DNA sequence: TGTGCCAGCAGTTACTCAAGTACTAGCACAGATACGCAGTATTTT. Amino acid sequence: CASSYSSTSTDTQYF.